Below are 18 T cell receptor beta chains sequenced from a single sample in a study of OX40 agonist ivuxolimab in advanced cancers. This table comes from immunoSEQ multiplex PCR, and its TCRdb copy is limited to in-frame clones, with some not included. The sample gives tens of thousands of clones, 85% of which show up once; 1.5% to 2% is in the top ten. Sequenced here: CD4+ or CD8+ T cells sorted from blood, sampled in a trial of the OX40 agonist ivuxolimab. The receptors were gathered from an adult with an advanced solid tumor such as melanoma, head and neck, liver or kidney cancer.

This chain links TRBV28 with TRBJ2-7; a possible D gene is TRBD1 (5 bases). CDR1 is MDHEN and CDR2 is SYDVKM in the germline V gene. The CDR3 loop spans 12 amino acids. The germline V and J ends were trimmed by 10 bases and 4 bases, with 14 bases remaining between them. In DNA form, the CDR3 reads TGTGCCACCCAAATAACAGGATACGAGCAGTACTTC. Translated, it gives CATQITGYEQYF.

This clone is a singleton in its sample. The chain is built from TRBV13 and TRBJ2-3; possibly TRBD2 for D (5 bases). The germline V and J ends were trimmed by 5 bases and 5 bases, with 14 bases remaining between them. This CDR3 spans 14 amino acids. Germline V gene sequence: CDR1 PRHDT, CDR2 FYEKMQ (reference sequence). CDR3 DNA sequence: TGTGCCAGCAGCCCATCACTAGAGGTAGATACGCAGTATTTT. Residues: CASSPSLEVDTQYF.

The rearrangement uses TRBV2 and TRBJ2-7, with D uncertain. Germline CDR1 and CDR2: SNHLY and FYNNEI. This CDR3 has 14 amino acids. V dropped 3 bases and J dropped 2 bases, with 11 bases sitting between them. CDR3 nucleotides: TGTGCCAGCAGTGACCAAGCTCTGCCCTACGAGCAGTACTTC. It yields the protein CASSDQALPYEQYF.

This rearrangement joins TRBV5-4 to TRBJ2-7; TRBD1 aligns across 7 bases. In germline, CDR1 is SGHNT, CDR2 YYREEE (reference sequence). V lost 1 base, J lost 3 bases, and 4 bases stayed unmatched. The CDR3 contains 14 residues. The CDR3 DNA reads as TGTGCCAGCAGCTTGCTGGCAGGGGGCTACGAGCAGTACTTC. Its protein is CASSLLAGGYEQYF.

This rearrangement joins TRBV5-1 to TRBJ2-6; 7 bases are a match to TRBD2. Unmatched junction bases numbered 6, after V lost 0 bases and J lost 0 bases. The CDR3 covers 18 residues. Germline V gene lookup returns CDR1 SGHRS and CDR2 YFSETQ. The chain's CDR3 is CASSLGGSGFSGANVLTF. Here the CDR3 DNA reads TGCGCCAGCAGCTTGGGGGGTAGCGGGTTCTCTGGGGCCAACGTCCTGACTTTC.

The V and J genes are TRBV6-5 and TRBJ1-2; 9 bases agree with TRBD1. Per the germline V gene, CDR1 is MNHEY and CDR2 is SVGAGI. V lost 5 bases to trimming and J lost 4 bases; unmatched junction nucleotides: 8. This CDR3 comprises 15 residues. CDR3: CASSITGGGSYGYTF. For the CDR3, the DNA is TGTGCCAGCAGTATTACAGGGGGCGGAAGCTATGGCTACACCTTC.

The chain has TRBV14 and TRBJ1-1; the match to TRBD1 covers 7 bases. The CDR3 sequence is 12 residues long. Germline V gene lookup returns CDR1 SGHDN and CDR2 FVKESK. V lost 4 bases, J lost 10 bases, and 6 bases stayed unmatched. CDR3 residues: CASSLRTGGAFF. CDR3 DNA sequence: TGTGCCAGCAGCCTCCGGACAGGAGGAGCTTTCTTT.

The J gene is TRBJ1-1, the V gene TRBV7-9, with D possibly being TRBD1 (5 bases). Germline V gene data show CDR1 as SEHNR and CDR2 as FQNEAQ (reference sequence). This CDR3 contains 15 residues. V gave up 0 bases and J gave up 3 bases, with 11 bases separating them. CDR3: CASSLARGTDTEAFF. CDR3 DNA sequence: TGTGCCAGCAGCTTAGCGAGGGGAACGGACACTGAAGCTTTCTTT.

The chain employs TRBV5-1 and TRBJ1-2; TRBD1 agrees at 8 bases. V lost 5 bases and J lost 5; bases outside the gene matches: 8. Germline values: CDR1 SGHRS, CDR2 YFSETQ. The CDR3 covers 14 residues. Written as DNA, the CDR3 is TGCGCCAGCAGACCCGGACAGGGAGGGTATGGCTACACCTTC. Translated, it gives CASRPGQGGYGYTF.

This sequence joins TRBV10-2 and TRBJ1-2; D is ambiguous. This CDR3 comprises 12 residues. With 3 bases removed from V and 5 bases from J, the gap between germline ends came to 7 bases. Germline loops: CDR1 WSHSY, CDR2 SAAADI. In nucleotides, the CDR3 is TGCGCCAGCAGTGACAGGCCATATGGCTACACCTTC. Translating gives CASSDRPYGYTF.

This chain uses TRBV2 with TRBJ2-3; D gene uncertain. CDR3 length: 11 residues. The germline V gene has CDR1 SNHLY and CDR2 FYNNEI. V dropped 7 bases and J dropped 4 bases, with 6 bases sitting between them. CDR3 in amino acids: CASNLADTQYF. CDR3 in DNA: TGTGCCAGCAACTTGGCAGATACGCAGTATTTT.

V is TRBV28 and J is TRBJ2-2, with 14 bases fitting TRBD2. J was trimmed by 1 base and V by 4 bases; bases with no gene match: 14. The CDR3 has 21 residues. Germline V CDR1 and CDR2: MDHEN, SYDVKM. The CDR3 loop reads CASSWIYPGLAGVRNTGELFF. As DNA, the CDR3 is TGTGCCAGCAGTTGGATCTACCCGGGACTAGCGGGAGTACGGAACACCGGGGAGCTGTTTTTT.

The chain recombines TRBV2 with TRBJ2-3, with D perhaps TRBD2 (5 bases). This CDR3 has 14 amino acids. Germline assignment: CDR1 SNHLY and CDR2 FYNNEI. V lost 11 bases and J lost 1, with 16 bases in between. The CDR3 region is CAAREGMGTDTQYF. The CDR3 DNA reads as TGTGCCGCACGAGAGGGCATGGGCACAGATACGCAGTATTTT.

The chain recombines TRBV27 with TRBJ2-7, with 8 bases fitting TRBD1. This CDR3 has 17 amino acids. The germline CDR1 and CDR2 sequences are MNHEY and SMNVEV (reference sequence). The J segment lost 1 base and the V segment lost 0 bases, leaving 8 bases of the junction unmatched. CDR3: CASSLSFYRDRSYEQYF. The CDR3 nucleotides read TGTGCCAGCAGTTTATCCTTCTACCGGGACAGGTCCTACGAGCAGTACTTC.

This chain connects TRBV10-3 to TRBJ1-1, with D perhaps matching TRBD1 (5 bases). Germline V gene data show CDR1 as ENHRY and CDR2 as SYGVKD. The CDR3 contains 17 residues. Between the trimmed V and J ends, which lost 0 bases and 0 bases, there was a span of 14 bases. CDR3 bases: TGTGCCATCAGTGAGTCGGGGGGGTTTAGGGTGAACACTGAAGCTTTCTTT. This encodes CAISESGGFRVNTEAFF.

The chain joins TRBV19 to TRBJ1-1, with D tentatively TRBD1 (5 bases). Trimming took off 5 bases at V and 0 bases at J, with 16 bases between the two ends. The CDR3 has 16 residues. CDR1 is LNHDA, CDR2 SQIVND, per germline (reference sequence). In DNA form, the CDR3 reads TGTGCCAGTAGTTCCCGACTGCTGGGGGTGAACACTGAAGCTTTCTTT. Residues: CASSSRLLGVNTEAFF.

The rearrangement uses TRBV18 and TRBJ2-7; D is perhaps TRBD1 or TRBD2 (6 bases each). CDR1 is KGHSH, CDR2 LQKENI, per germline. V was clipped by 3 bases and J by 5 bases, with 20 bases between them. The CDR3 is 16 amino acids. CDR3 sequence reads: CASSPVGGRAGNEQYF. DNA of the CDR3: TGTGCCAGCTCACCGGTCGGGGGCAGGGCAGGGAACGAGCAGTACTTC.

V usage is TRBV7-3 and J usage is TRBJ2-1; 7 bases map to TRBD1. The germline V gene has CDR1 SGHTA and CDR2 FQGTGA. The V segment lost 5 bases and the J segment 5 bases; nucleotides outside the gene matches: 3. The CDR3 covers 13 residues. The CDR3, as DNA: TGTGCCAGCAGCGCGACAGGGAACAATGAGCAGTTCTTC. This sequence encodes CASSATGNNEQFF.